This T cell receptor (beta chain) was sequenced in a study of neurological immune-mediated disorders. TCRdb redid the calling of the 5' RACE reads with MiXCR, one entry per CDR3 protein. The sample yields roughly 100,000 distinct CDR3 sequences, 3.5% to 4% seen once. V was pared by 8 bases and J by 1 base, with 9 bases of the junction left unmatched. CDR3 size: 15 residues. The germline gives CDR1 MNHNY, CDR2 SVGAGI (reference sequence). This clonotype was seen repeatedly, ten times or more. The TCR originated in a young woman with multiple sclerosis. The gene calls are TRBV6-6 and TRBJ1-1, with TRBD1 matching over 8 bases. Sequenced: PBMCs. CDR3 DNA: TGTGCCAGCGGAGGACAGGGAGGGAAGAACACTGAAGCTTTCTTT. Its translation: CASGGQGGKNTEAFF.